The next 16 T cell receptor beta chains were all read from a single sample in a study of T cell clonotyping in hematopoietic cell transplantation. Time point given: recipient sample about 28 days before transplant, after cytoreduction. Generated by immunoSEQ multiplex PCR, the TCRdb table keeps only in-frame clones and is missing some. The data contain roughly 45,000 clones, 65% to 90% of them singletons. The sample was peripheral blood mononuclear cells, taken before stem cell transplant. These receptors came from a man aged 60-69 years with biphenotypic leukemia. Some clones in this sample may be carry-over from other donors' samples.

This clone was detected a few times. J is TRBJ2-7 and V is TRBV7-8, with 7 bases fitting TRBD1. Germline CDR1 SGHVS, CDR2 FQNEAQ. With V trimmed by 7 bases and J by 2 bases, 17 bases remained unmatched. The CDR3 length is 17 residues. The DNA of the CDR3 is TGTGCCAGCAACCGTTATGAGGGACAGTACTACACCTACGAGCAGTACTTC. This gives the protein CASNRYEGQYYTYEQYF.

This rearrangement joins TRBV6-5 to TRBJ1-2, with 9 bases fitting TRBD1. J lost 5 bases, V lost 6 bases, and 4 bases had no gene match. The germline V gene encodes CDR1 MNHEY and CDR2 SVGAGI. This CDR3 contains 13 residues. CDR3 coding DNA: TGTGCCAGCAGGCCGACAGGGGGTTATGGCTACACCTTC. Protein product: CASRPTGGYGYTF.

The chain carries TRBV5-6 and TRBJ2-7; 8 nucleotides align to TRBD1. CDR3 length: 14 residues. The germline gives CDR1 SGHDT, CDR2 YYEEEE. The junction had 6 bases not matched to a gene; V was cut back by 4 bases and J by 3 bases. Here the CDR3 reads CASSQGADSYEQYF. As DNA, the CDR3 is TGTGCCAGCAGCCAGGGGGCGGACAGCTACGAGCAGTACTTC.

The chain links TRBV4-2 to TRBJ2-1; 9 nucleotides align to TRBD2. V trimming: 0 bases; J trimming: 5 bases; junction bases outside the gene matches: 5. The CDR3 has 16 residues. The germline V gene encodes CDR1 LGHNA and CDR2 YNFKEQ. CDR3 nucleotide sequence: TGTGCCAGCAGCCAAGAGCGCGGGAGGGTAAACAATGAGCAGTTCTTC. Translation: CASSQERGRVNNEQFF.

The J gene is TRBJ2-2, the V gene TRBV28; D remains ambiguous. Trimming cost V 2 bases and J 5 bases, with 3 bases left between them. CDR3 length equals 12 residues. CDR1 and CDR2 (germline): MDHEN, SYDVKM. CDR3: CASSLPTGELFF. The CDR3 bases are TGTGCCAGCAGTTTACCTACCGGGGAGCTGTTTTTT.

The CDR3 loop reads CASSLSPDRYNQPQHF. The CDR3 coding sequence is TGTGCCAGCAGTTTGTCTCCGGACAGATACAATCAGCCCCAGCATTTT. The rearrangement uses TRBV28 and TRBJ1-5; perhaps TRBD1 as D (6 bases). Germline V gives CDR1 MDHEN, CDR2 SYDVKM. The V end lost 3 bases, the J end lost 3 bases, and 15 bases lay between the germline ends. The CDR3 covers 16 residues.

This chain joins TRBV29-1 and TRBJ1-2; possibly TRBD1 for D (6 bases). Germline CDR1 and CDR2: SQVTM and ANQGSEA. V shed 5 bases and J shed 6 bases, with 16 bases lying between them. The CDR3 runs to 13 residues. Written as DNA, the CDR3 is TGCAGCGTTCCCTACCCCTACAGGGATGGCTACACCTTC. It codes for CSVPYPYRDGYTF.

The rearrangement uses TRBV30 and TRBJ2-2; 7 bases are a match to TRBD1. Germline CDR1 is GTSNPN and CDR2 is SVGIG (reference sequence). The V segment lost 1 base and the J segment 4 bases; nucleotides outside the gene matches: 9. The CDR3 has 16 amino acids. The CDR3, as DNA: TGTGCCTGGAGTGCCGAGACAGGGCAGAGCACCGGGGAGCTGTTTTTT. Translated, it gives CAWSAETGQSTGELFF.

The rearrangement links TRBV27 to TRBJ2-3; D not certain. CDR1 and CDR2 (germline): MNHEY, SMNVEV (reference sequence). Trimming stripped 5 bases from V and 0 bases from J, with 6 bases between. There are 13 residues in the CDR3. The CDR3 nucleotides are TGTGCCAGCAGTACCACTAGCACAGATACGCAGTATTTT. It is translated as CASSTTSTDTQYF.

The CDR3 sequence is CASSSQSSGANVLTF. The CDR3 DNA follows: TGTGCCAGCAGTTCTCAGAGCTCTGGGGCCAACGTCCTGACTTTC. This chain links TRBV28 with TRBJ2-6; D call uncertain. CDR1 is MDHEN and CDR2 is SYDVKM in the germline V gene. This CDR3 has 15 residues. V lost 4 bases and J 0 bases, leaving 7 bases between the germline ends.

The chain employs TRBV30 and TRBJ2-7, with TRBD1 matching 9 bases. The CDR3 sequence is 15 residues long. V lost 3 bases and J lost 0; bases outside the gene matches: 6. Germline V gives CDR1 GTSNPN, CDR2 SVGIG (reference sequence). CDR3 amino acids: CAWSPGQGNSYEQYF. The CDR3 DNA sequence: TGTGCCTGGAGCCCTGGACAGGGGAACTCCTACGAGCAGTACTTC.

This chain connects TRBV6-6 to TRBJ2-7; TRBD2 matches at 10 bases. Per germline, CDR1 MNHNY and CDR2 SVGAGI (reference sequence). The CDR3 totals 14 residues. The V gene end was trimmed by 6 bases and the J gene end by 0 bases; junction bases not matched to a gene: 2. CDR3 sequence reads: CASRTSGYSYEQYF. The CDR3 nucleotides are TGTGCCAGCAGGACTAGCGGGTACTCCTACGAGCAGTACTTC.

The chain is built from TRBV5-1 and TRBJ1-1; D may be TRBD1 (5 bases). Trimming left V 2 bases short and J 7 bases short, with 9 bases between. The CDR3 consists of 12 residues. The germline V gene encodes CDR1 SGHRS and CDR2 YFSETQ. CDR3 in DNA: TGCGCCAGCAGCTTTGGGACTGGTGAAGCTTTCTTT. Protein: CASSFGTGEAFF.

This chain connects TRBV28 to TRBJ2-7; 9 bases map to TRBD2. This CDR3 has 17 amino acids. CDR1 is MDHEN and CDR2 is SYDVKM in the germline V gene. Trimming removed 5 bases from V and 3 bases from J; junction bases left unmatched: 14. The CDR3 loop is CASSPIIAGVVNYEQYF. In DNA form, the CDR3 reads TGTGCCAGCAGTCCAATAATAGCGGGAGTAGTTAACTACGAGCAGTACTTC.

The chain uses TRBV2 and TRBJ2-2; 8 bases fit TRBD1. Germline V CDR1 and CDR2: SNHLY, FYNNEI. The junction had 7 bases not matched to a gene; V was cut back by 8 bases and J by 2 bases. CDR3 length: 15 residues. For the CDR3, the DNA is TGTGCCAGCGGTGGACAGGGTGGTAACACCGGGGAGCTGTTTTTT. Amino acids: CASGGQGGNTGELFF.

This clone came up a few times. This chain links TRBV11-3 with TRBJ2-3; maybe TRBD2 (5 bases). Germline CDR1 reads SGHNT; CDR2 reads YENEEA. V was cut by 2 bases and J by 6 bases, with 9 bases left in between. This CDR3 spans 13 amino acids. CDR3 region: CASSLQGSDTQYF. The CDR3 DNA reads TGTGCCAGCAGCTTACAAGGGAGTGATACGCAGTATTTT.